This T cell receptor beta chain was captured by sequencing in a study of T cell responses to AZD1222 COVID-19 vaccine. Study outcomes and limitations: With two AZD1222 doses given, Spike-specific TCR breadth and depth both rose. Nearly half of spike-specific TCRs reportedly target unmutated variant regions. Regions 160-218 and 743-854 held dominance among vaccine-associated CD4 TCRs, which spanned spike. Seropositive status at baseline applied to only six AZD1222 recipients.

Germline loops: CDR1 KGHSH, CDR2 LQKENI. Trimming shortened V by 3 bases and J by 1 base, and 6 bases separated the two germline ends. The CDR3 contains 14 residues. In regard to this clone: The target antigen is unknown.

Sequenced by immunoSEQ multiplex PCR; TCRdb stores in-frame clones only, minus some. The data hold more than 95,000 clones, with approximately 89% observed a single time. The chain employs TRBV18 and TRBJ1-4; no firm D call. Material: peripheral blood, obtained 28 days after the second AZD1222 dose. This TCR was sampled from an adult who received the AZD1222 COVID-19 vaccine. CDR3 in DNA: TGTGCCAGCTCACCCGGAGTAACTAATGAAAAACTGTTTTTT. Its translation: CASSPGVTNEKLFF.